A selection of T cell receptor beta chains follows, all from one sample in a study of OX40 agonist ivuxolimab in advanced cancers. Assay: immunoSEQ multiplex PCR; the TCRdb copy retains only in-frame clones and omits some. The sample contains around 17,000 clones, roughly 73% of which appear only once. This material consisted of CD4+ or CD8+ T cells sorted from blood, taken in a trial of the OX40 agonist ivuxolimab. The receptors were gathered from an adult with an advanced solid tumor such as melanoma, head and neck, liver or kidney cancer. Each CDR3 is given with its conserved first and last residue. The D gene is left open where the match is weak. Clone size is given for some rows only: seen once, a few or many times, or a class if the clone is expanded.

TRBJ2-1,NA,NA,TRBV10-2,CASSDLNGHRKEYNEQFF,TGCGCCAGCAGTGATCTTAATGGGCATCGGAAGGAGTACAATGAGCAGTTCTTC
TRBJ1-1,NA,NA,TRBV7-6,CASSYRSGTEAFF,TGTGCCAGCAGTTACCGCTCGGGGACTGAAGCTTTCTTT
TRBJ2-7,NA,NA,TRBV5-6,CASSFAPNYEQYF,TGTGCCAGCAGCTTCGCGCCTAACTACGAGCAGTACTTC
TRBJ2-4,NA,NA,TRBV7-9,CASSSWLNIQYF,TGTGCCAGCAGCTCCTGGCTGAACATTCAGTACTTC
TRBJ2-7,few,NA,TRBV12-2,CASRLSRAGQRAYEQYF,TGTGCAAGTCGCTTAAGTCGGGCGGGACAGCGCGCTTACGAGCAGTACTTC
TRBJ1-1,NA,NA,TRBV30,CAWSVGGGTFF,NA
TRBJ2-7,NA,TRBD1,TRBV5-4,CASSLLLGQGAHEQYF,TGTGCCAGCAGCTTGTTGCTGGGACAGGGGGCCCACGAGCAGTACTTC
TRBJ2-3,NA,TRBD2,TRBV7-8,CASSELAGARTDTQYF,TGTGCCAGCAGCGAACTAGCGGGAGCACGCACAGATACGCAGTATTTT
TRBJ2-7,few,NA,TRBV27,CASSLLQGSYEQYF,TGTGCCAGCAGTTTATTACAGGGCTCCTACGAGCAGTACTTC
TRBJ2-7,NA,TRBD2,TRBV2,CASSEALAGEYEQYF,TGTGCCAGCAGTGAGGCACTAGCGGGAGAATACGAGCAGTACTTC
TRBJ2-1,NA,TRBD1,TRBV4-3,CASSPRTGTEQFF,TGCGCCAGCAGCCCCCGGACAGGGACTGAGCAGTTCTTC
TRBJ1-6,NA,NA,TRBV19,CASKLQPDYNSPLHF,TGTGCCAGTAAGCTACAACCCGATTATAATTCACCCCTCCACTTT
TRBJ1-5,NA,NA,TRBV5-4,CASTSGYQPQHF,TGTGCCAGCACCTCCGGTTATCAGCCCCAGCATTTT
TRBJ2-1,NA,NA,TRBV4-1,CASSQEGHNEQFF,TGCGCCAGCAGCCAAGAAGGGCACAATGAGCAGTTCTTC
TRBJ1-2,few,NA,TRBV28,CASSRGLYGYTF,TGTGCCAGCAGCCGGGGCCTCTATGGCTACACCTTC
TRBJ2-2,NA,TRBD2,TRBV4-2,CASSLPQAGGPRELFF,TGTGCCAGCAGCCTGCCTCAAGCGGGAGGGCCGCGGGAGCTGTTTTTT
TRBJ2-5,NA,TRBD2,TRBV4-1,CASSPYLASGSLTETQYF,TGCGCCAGCAGCCCCTACTTGGCTAGCGGGAGTCTGACGGAGACCCAGTACTTC
TRBJ1-3,once,NA,TRBV27,CASSLSPSSGNTIYF,TGTGCCAGCAGTTTGAGTCCGAGCTCTGGAAACACCATATATTTT
TRBJ1-2,NA,NA,TRBV19,CASSIQGSYYGYTF,TGTGCCAGTAGTATCCAAGGCAGCTACTATGGCTACACCTTC
TRBJ2-3,NA,TRBD2,TRBV4-3,CASSQGLAGAIVTDTQYF,TGCGCCAGCAGCCAAGGACTAGCGGGGGCTATAGTCACAGATACGCAGTATTTT
TRBJ1-3,once,TRBD1,TRBV2,CASTGQGLAGNTIYF,TGTGCCAGCACCGGACAGGGTCTAGCTGGAAACACCATATATTTT
TRBJ2-7,NA,TRBD1,TRBV6-1,CASSWTGLLYEQYF,TGTGCCAGCAGTTGGACAGGTTTGTTGTACGAGCAGTACTTC
TRBJ1-2,NA,NA,TRBV19,CASSMAGGEINYGYTF,TGTGCCAGTAGTATGGCCGGAGGGGAGATTAACTATGGCTACACCTTC
TRBJ2-3,NA,NA,TRBV25-1,CASSMVGSTDTQYF,TGTGCCAGCAGTATGGTCGGTTCCACAGATACGCAGTATTTT
TRBJ1-2,NA,NA,TRBV7-9,CASSLSGSIYGYTF,TGTGCCAGCAGCTTATCGGGCAGCATCTATGGCTACACCTTC
TRBJ1-6,NA,NA,TRBV27,CASSFGDLNSPLHF,TGTGCCAGCAGTTTCGGGGACTTGAATTCACCCCTCCACTTT
TRBJ2-1,once,NA,TRBV7-2,CASSFGGAAEQFF,TGTGCCAGCAGCTTCGGGGGAGCGGCGGAGCAGTTCTTC
TRBJ2-7,NA,TRBD1,TRBV27,CASSSLGQGVNEQYF,TGTGCCAGCAGTTCTCTAGGGCAGGGGGTAAACGAGCAGTACTTC
TRBJ2-1,NA,TRBD2,TRBV28,CASSTSGRFNEQFF,TGTGCCAGCAGTACTAGCGGGAGATTCAATGAGCAGTTCTTC
TRBJ1-3,few,NA,TRBV5-5,CASSLGGKAGNTIYF,TGTGCCAGCAGCCTTGGGGGAAAGGCTGGAAACACCATATATTTT
TRBJ1-1,NA,NA,TRBV19,CASSIHRNTEAFF,TGTGCCAGTAGTATACACCGGAACACTGAAGCTTTCTTT
TRBJ1-5,NA,TRBD1,TRBV7-2,CASSLGNRGDQPQHF,TGTGCCAGCAGCTTAGGAAACAGGGGGGACCAGCCCCAGCATTTT
TRBJ2-7,medium-sized,NA,TRBV7-7,CASSQQLGTSYEQYF,TGTGCCAGCAGCCAACAACTCGGGACGAGTTACGAGCAGTACTTC
TRBJ2-1,medium-sized,NA,TRBV27,CASSLGSVNEQFF,TGTGCCAGCAGTTTAGGTAGCGTCAATGAGCAGTTCTTC
TRBJ1-2,NA,NA,TRBV27,CASSLSRNYGYTF,TGTGCCAGCAGTTTAAGCAGGAACTATGGCTACACCTTC
TRBJ2-2,NA,TRBD1,TRBV10-1,CASSLTGGLNTGELFF,TGCGCCAGCAGTCTGACAGGGGGCCTGAACACCGGGGAGCTGTTTTTT
TRBJ1-1,NA,TRBD1,TRBV4-3,CASSQASRGGTEAFF,TGCGCCAGCAGCCAAGCTTCCAGGGGGGGTACTGAAGCTTTCTTT
TRBJ2-5,NA,NA,TRBV6-5,CASSYGLSGETQYF,TGTGCCAGCAGTTATGGACTTTCAGGAGAGACCCAGTACTTC
TRBJ2-5,NA,NA,TRBV7-9,CASSLRWTQYF,TGTGCCAGCAGCTTAAGATGGACCCAGTACTTC
TRBJ1-2,few,TRBD1,TRBV9,CASSSPGQAHYGYTF,TGTGCCAGCAGTTCACCGGGACAGGCTCACTATGGCTACACCTTC
TRBJ1-1,NA,NA,TRBV15,CATRGEMNTEAFF,TGTGCCACCAGAGGGGAGATGAACACTGAAGCTTTCTTT
TRBJ2-7,NA,TRBD2,TRBV10-3,CAISDRTSGSSYEQYF,TGTGCCATCAGTGACCGAACTAGCGGTAGCTCCTACGAGCAGTACTTC
TRBJ1-5,few,NA,TRBV7-8,CASSPLGLGPPGNQPQHF,TGTGCCAGCAGCCCCCTTGGTCTCGGGCCTCCCGGCAATCAGCCCCAGCATTTT
TRBJ1-2,few,TRBD1,TRBV11-2,CASSTGQFNYGYTF,TGTGCCAGCAGCACGGGACAGTTTAACTATGGCTACACCTTC
TRBJ2-1,once,TRBD2,TRBV19,CASSISGNNNEQFF,TGTGCCAGTAGTATAAGCGGGAACAACAATGAGCAGTTCTTC
TRBJ1-3,NA,NA,TRBV5-5,CASSLPTGLPGNTIYF,TGTGCCAGCAGCTTGCCCACAGGCCTCCCTGGAAACACCATATATTTT